One sample yielded the 24 T cell receptor beta chains listed below, sequenced in a study of control samples from healthy donors and cancer patients. Measured with immunoSEQ multiplex PCR; TCRdb has only the in-frame clones, and not every one. The sample records roughly 170,000 clones, around 92% being singletons. The material sequenced was blood. The origin of the receptors is a woman in her 40s in good health.

V gene TRBV25-1 combines with J gene TRBJ2-1, with a possible D match to TRBD2 (6 bases). Germline V gene sequence: CDR1 MGHDK, CDR2 SYGVNS. V lost 3 bases to trimming and J lost 7 bases, with 16 bases between them. The CDR3 is 15 residues long. DNA of the CDR3: TGTGCCAGCAGTGAGGGGGTTAGCGGAACTAATGAGCAGTTCTTC. Translating it yields CASSEGVSGTNEQFF.

The rearrangement links TRBV29-1 to TRBJ1-2; D may be TRBD1 (6 bases). The CDR3 length is 12 residues. The V end lost 6 bases, the J end lost 8 bases, and 16 bases lay between the germline ends. The V gene's germline CDR1 is SQVTM and CDR2 ANQGSEA. CDR3 amino acids: CSVLTGGSGYTF. For the CDR3, the DNA is TGCAGCGTCTTGACGGGGGGCTCAGGCTACACCTTC.

This chain joins TRBV25-1 and TRBJ2-3, with D hard to call. Trimming removed 10 bases at V and 3 bases at J, with 20 bases between. The CDR3 has 15 residues. The germline V gene has CDR1 MGHDK and CDR2 SYGVNS. DNA for the CDR3: TGTGCCACCGGATTGGGCCCGATGGGGACAGATACGCAGTATTTT. Translating gives CATGLGPMGTDTQYF.

V usage is TRBV5-1 and J usage is TRBJ1-2, with D possibly TRBD1 on 6 matching bases. V lost 0 bases to trimming and J lost 8 bases, with 14 bases between them. This CDR3 has 14 residues. The V gene's germline CDR1 is SGHRS and CDR2 YFSETQ. CDR3 residues: CASSLDRGAGGYTF. The CDR3 region has the DNA TGCGCCAGCAGCTTGGATAGGGGGGCAGGCGGCTACACCTTC.

The V call is TRBV12-5, the J call TRBJ1-5, with 10 positions matching TRBD1. CDR3 length: 15 residues. After removal of 1 base from V and 5 bases from J, the junction contained 2 bases not matched to a gene. CDR1 LGHNT and CDR2 FRNRAP come from the germline V gene. CDR3 nucleotides: TGTGCTAGTGGTTTGGGGGGACAGGGGTATCAGCCCCAGCATTTT. This translates into CASGLGGQGYQPQHF.

This sequence joins TRBV10-1 and TRBJ2-7; perhaps D is TRBD1 or TRBD2 (5 bases each). There are 14 residues in the CDR3. Between the trimmed V and J ends, which lost 4 bases and 1 base, there was a span of 11 bases. Germline loops: CDR1 WNHNN, CDR2 SYGVQD (reference sequence). CDR3 protein: CASSGGKNSYEQYF. DNA for the CDR3: TGCGCCAGCAGTGGGGGGAAAAATTCCTACGAGCAGTACTTC.

V and J are TRBV4-1 and TRBJ1-2, with 8 bases fitting TRBD1. CDR1 and CDR2 from the germline V gene are MGHRA and YSYEKL. Trimming cost V 4 bases and J 6 bases; bases outside gene matches: 13. CDR3 length: 16 residues. The CDR3 protein is CASSPLGQTRGHGYTF. In DNA form, the CDR3 reads TGCGCCAGCAGCCCGTTAGGACAAACCAGGGGGCATGGCTACACCTTC.

CDR3 in DNA: TGTGCCAGCAGCTTGTGGACAGGTGAGCAGTACTTC. This codes for CASSLWTGEQYF. The chain has TRBV7-9 and TRBJ2-7; 7 nucleotides agree with TRBD1. CDR3 length: 12 residues. The germline CDR1 and CDR2 sequences are SEHNR and FQNEAQ (reference sequence). The V and J ends lost 3 bases and 7 bases, in that order; junction bases with no gene match: 3.

The chain links TRBV6-5 to TRBJ2-5, with 12 bases identical to TRBD2. V shed 7 bases and J 6 bases; nucleotides not matched to a gene: 6. The germline V gene has CDR1 MNHEY and CDR2 SVGAGI. This CDR3 is 14 amino acids long. The CDR3 spells CASNELAGGQTQYF. DNA for the CDR3: TGTGCCAGCAACGAACTAGCGGGGGGCCAGACCCAGTACTTC.

This rearrangement joins TRBV7-8 to TRBJ1-2; 8 bases agree with TRBD1. The CDR3 is made up of 15 amino acids. V dropped 4 bases and J dropped 8; count of bases not matched to a gene: 12. Germline V gene lookup returns CDR1 SGHVS and CDR2 FQNEAQ. The CDR3 is CASSYTTGTGKGYTF. CDR3 DNA sequence: TGTGCCAGCAGCTATACGACCGGGACAGGAAAAGGCTACACCTTC.

The count of this clone is one. The chain recombines TRBV7-6 with TRBJ1-1; D ambiguous. Germline assignment: CDR1 SGHVS and CDR2 FNYEAQ. V was shortened by 3 bases and J by 0 bases, with 14 bases between the two germline ends. The length of the CDR3 is 16 residues. The CDR3 region is CASSLMVDKLNTEAFF. The DNA of the CDR3 is TGTGCCAGCAGCTTGATGGTCGACAAACTGAACACTGAAGCTTTCTTT.

A single count supports this clone. The chain combines TRBV2 with TRBJ2-2; D gene unclear. Germline CDR1 is SNHLY and CDR2 is FYNNEI. The CDR3 runs to 11 residues. Trimming cost V 11 bases and J 7 bases, with 11 bases left between them. The CDR3 coding sequence is TGTGCCTCTAGTTACGGCGGGGAGCTGTTTTTT. This gives the protein CASSYGGELFF.

The chain employs TRBV29-1 and TRBJ1-5, with D maybe TRBD1 (5 bases). The CDR3 covers 13 residues. In germline, CDR1 is SQVTM, CDR2 ANQGSEA. Trimming removed 7 bases from V and 6 bases from J, with 16 bases in between. In DNA form, the CDR3 reads TGCAGCGCCCAGGACATTATGGGTCAGCCCCAGCATTTT. Its translation is CSAQDIMGQPQHF.

V is TRBV11-3 and J is TRBJ1-5; D not certain. The CDR3 covers 17 residues. Trimming pared 7 bases from V and 4 bases from J, leaving 23 bases between. Germline values: CDR1 SGHNT, CDR2 YENEEA. CDR3 DNA sequence: TGTGCCAGCAAGCCGAGTGAGTTAGGCCATCGGAATCAGCCCCAGCATTTT. The encoded protein is CASKPSELGHRNQPQHF.

The chain couples TRBV7-9 to TRBJ1-4; no reliable D call. Germline values: CDR1 SEHNR, CDR2 FQNEAQ (reference sequence). The CDR3 covers 15 residues. V was trimmed by 6 bases and J by 5 bases, leaving 16 bases between them. CDR3 protein: CASRTGGSGNEKLFF. The CDR3 coding sequence is TGTGCCAGCAGGACGGGAGGGAGTGGAAATGAAAAACTGTTTTTT.

CDR3 amino acids: CASPGRGAKNIQYF. The CDR3 DNA sequence: TGTGCCAGTCCGGGCCGAGGGGCCAAAAACATTCAGTACTTC. The chain uses TRBV5-4 and TRBJ2-4; D perhaps matches TRBD2 (5 bases). The CDR3 loop spans 14 amino acids. The V end lost 8 bases, the J end lost 1 base, and 13 bases lay between the germline ends. Germline V gives CDR1 SGHNT, CDR2 YYREEE (reference sequence).

Here the CDR3 DNA reads TGTGCCAGCAGTCCTGAGGGCAATCAGCCCCAGCATTTT. It yields the protein CASSPEGNQPQHF. The rearrangement joins TRBV2 to TRBJ1-5; D uncertain. Deletions cut 5 bases from V and 2 bases from J, with 7 bases between. CDR3 length: 13 amino acids. CDR1 SNHLY and CDR2 FYNNEI come from the germline V gene.

The chain carries TRBV14 and TRBJ2-1; D not certain. Trimming removed 5 bases from V and 11 bases from J, with 16 bases in between. CDR1 is SGHDN and CDR2 is FVKESK in the germline V gene. CDR3 size: 13 residues. The CDR3 DNA follows: TGTGCCAGCAGCTATAGTAGGAATAACAAGCAGTTCTTC. Translating gives CASSYSRNNKQFF.

The chain has TRBV10-3 and TRBJ2-5; the D is unclear. The CDR3 has 15 residues. The V gene's germline CDR1 is ENHRY and CDR2 SYGVKD. V was pared by 6 bases and J by 2 bases, with 16 bases between. CDR3 region: CAIREDGGRQETQYF. CDR3 nucleotides: TGTGCCATCAGAGAGGACGGCGGACGACAAGAGACCCAGTACTTC.

V and J are TRBV7-6 and TRBJ2-2; 7 bases line up with TRBD1. The CDR3 sequence is 20 residues long. Germline assignment: CDR1 SGHVS and CDR2 FNYEAQ. J lost 3 bases, V lost 3 bases, and 19 bases had no gene match. DNA for the CDR3: TGTGCCAGCAGCTTCCTGGGGAAAGAACAGGGGCCAAGGGACACCGGGGAGCTGTTTTTT. Protein product: CASSFLGKEQGPRDTGELFF.

This chain joins TRBV24-1 and TRBJ1-5; maybe TRBD1 (5 bases). Germline CDR1 reads KGHDR; CDR2 reads SFDVKD. The CDR3 runs 15 residues. Trimming stripped 5 bases from V and 5 bases from J, with 15 bases between. This chain's CDR3 is CATSVWQGFDQPQHF. The CDR3 nucleotides are TGTGCCACCAGTGTGTGGCAGGGCTTCGATCAGCCCCAGCATTTT.

The V and J genes are TRBV5-6 and TRBJ2-3; 8 bases line up with TRBD2. CDR3 length: 14 amino acids. The germline CDR1 and CDR2 sequences are SGHDT and YYEEEE. The V and J ends lost 4 bases and 2 bases, in that order; junction bases with no gene match: 3. The CDR3 protein is CASSRTSSTDTQYF. CDR3 DNA: TGTGCCAGCAGCAGGACTAGCTCCACAGATACGCAGTATTTT.

The rearrangement uses TRBV11-2 and TRBJ1-6, with 7 positions matching TRBD1. This CDR3 region has 13 residues. Trimming removed 6 bases from V and 4 bases from J; junction bases left unmatched: 0. Looked up from germline, CDR1 is SGHAT and CDR2 is FQNNGV. DNA of the CDR3: TGTGCCAGCAGGGGACAGTATAATTCACCCCTCCACTTT. Translation gives CASRGQYNSPLHF.

V is TRBV4-1 and J is TRBJ1-6, with D unresolved. V was clipped by 0 bases and J by 14 bases, with 8 bases between them. Germline V gene sequence: CDR1 MGHRA, CDR2 YSYEKL. The CDR3 spans 12 residues. CDR3 protein: CASSQDGMTLHF. For the CDR3, the DNA is TGCGCCAGCAGCCAAGACGGGATGACCCTCCACTTT.